This T cell receptor beta chain was identified in a study of blood T cell repertoires in COVID-19. Authors' methods: Researchers report that nucleated cell counts were estimated from reference gene primer amplification. The table came from immunoSEQ multiplex PCR; TCRdb's copy has only in-frame clones and leaves some out. Clonal size and the V and J genes are those of that table, whereas D and trimming came from the DNA. The data show 87,000 or so clones, approximately 87% seen once. V was pared by 6 bases and J by 5 bases, with 17 bases between. CDR3 length equals 15 residues. Germline V gives CDR1 MDHEN, CDR2 SYDVKM. This clone was picked up many times.

The V gene is TRBV28, the J gene TRBJ1-5; D gene unclear. What was sequenced was peripheral blood. This clonotype originated in a human donor with acute or convalescent COVID-19. The donor label of this sample is uncertain. The CDR3 reads CASSLMGPAYQPQHF. The CDR3 DNA follows: TGTGCCAGCAGCCTCATGGGCCCTGCCTATCAGCCCCAGCATTTT. The full variable domain, completed using reference TRBV28 and TRBJ1-5, is DVKVTQSSRYLVKRTGEKVFLECVQDMDHENMFWYRQDPGLGLRLIYFSYDVKMKEKGDIPEGYSVSREKKERFSLILESASTNQTSMYLCASSLMGPAYQPQHFGDGTRLSIL.